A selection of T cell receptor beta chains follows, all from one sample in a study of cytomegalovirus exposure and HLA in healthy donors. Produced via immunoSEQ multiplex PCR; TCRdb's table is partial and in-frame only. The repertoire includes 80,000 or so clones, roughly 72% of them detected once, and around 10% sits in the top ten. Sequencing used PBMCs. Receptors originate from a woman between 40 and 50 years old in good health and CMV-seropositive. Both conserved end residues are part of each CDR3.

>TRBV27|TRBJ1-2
CASRGLDSPNYGYTF
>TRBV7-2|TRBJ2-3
CASSSGSTDTQYF
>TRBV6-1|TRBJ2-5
CASSVGGWETQYF
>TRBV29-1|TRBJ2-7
CSVDRSGRPRNYEQYF
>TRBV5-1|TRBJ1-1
CASSPAGTGGSNTEAFF
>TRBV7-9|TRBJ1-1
CASSSRAGENTEAFF
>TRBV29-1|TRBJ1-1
CSDSLGTEAFF
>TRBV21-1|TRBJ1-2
CASSKVTGGYTF
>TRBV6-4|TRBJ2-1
CASSEIGAGGPNEQFF
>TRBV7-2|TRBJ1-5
CASSLSGLAGPQHF
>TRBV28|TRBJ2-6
CATTGGRLGANVLTF
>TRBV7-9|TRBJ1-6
CASSLARSSYNSPLHF
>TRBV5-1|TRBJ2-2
CASSPDSSNTGELFF
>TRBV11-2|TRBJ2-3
CASSFLAGGTDTQYF
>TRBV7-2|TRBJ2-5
CASSPDRARETQYF
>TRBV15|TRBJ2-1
CATSRAPARGQGNEQFF
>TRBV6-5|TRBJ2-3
CASSYRGVTGDTQYF
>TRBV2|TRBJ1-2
CASSPEYYGYTF
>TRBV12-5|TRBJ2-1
CASGLVEGGNEQFF
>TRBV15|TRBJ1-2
CATSRDLYGYTF
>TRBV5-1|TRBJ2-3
CASSLEGLPADTQYF
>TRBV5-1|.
CASSQGQGLSEQYF
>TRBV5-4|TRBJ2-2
CASSLGLRGNTGELFF
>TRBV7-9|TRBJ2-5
CASSSTIRQTEETQYF
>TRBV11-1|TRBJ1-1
CASSLTLGENTEAFF
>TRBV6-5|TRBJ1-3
CASSYSFNSPGNTIYF
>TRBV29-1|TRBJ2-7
CSVLLRDREHF
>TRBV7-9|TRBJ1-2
CASSPDSQGWSSLYGYTF
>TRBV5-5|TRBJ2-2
CASSPHGRGELFF
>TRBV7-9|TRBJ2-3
CASSQGGTDTQYF
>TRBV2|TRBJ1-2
CASTARGAAAGYTF
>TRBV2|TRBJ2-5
CASSDQGSQETQYF
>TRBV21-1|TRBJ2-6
CASSKGSPGQAISGANVLTF
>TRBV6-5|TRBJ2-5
CASSYMGREETQYF
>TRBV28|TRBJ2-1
CASSITVGVNEQFF
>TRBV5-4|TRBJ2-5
CASSSPQGTGEETQYF
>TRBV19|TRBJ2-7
CASSSGWPLIEQYF
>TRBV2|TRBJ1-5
CASSEFPGETGTSYGNQPQHF
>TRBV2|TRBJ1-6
CASSEADRELLPNSPLHF
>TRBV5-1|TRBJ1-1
CASSSQPLNTEAFF
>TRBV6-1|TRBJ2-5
CASTRKRGETQYF
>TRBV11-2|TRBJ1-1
CASSLGLRGGNTEAFF
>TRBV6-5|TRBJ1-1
CASSPGGATEAFF
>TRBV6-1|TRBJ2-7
CASSRLSYEQYF
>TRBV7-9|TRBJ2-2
CASTASEQGANTGELFF
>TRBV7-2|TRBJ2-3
CASSSPPGLQLDTQYF
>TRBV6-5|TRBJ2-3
CASSMDRGQTDTQYF
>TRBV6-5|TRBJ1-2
CASSKQGGNDGYTF
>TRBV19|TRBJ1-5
CASSISVSNQPQHF
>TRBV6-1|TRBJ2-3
CASSGLSTDTQYF
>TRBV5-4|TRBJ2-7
CASSLDGTSGHYEQYF
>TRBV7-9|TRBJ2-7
CSSSPRDREYEQYF
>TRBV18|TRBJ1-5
CASSPPSGQGNQPQHF
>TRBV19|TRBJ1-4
CASTPTGVSEKLFF
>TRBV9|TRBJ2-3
CASSVFAGGTDTQYF
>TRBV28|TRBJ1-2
CASSPRGWGANYGYTF
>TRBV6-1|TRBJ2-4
CASSDTGLGKNIQYF
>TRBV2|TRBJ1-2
CASRRGGEDYGYTF
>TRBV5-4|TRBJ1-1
CASSWKGDITEAFF
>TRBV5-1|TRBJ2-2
CASKGGDNTGELFF